Listed here is a single T cell receptor (beta chain). These data are taken from a study of blood T cell repertoires in COVID-19. In the study overall: From T cells, B-cell-depleted T cells, or PBMCs came the material, which was cDNA or gDNA.

V was cut by 2 bases and J by 6 bases, with 11 bases left in between. This CDR3 has 14 amino acids. Germline V gene sequence: CDR1 MNHNY, CDR2 SVGAGI (reference sequence). Sequencing was performed with immunoSEQ multiplex PCR; in TCRdb, only in-frame clones are kept and a portion is missing. This sample has approximately 220,000 clones, with less than 90% found just once. This clonotype was obtained from an older woman who had recovered from COVID-19. The sample comprised peripheral blood. The rearrangement joins TRBV6-6 to TRBJ2-1, with D possibly matching TRBD2 (5 bases). In DNA, the CDR3 is TGTGCCAGCAGTTACGGGAGTAGTGGCAATGAGCAGTTCTTC. Protein product: CASSYGSSGNEQFF.